Following are 18 T cell receptor beta chains from one sample sequenced in a study of identical twins. MiXCR, run by TCRdb on the 5' RACE reads, gives a single entry per CDR3 protein. The sample holds 600,000 to 800,000 distinct CDR3 sequences; approximately 21% are singletons and the top ten take around 4.4%. These data are also associated with another study on T cells expressing NK-cell markers.

Sequenced input: PBMCs. The source of these receptors is a woman aged 18 to 35 in good health.

This clonotype was observed a handful of times. V is TRBV7-2 and J is TRBJ2-7; TRBD2 might be the D (5 bases). The V end was cut by 8 bases, the J end by 3 bases, with 14 bases between. Germline V CDR1 and CDR2: SGHTA, FQGNSA. The CDR3 runs to 13 residues. CDR3: CASRGSASYEQYF. In nucleotides, the CDR3 is TGTGCCAGCCGGGGTTCCGCAAGCTACGAGCAGTACTTC.

In this sample, this clonotype turned up a few times. This chain connects TRBV7-2 to TRBJ2-7, with 13 positions matching TRBD2. V dropped 3 bases and J dropped 12; count of bases not matched to a gene: 11. Germline loops: CDR1 SGHTA, CDR2 FQGNSA. CDR3 size: 15 residues. The CDR3 sequence: CASSFVTSGRAIPYF. CDR3 nucleotide sequence: TGTGCCAGCAGCTTTGTCACTAGCGGGAGGGCCATCCCGTACTTC.

The rearrangement uses TRBV27 and TRBJ2-7; 8 bases match TRBD2. Germline V gene sequence: CDR1 MNHEY, CDR2 SMNVEV (reference sequence). The V and J ends lost 6 bases and 3 bases, in that order; junction bases with no gene match: 10. This CDR3 is built from 15 residues. The DNA of the CDR3 is TGTGCCAGCAGGGGCCTCGGGGGGGGCCACTACGAGCAGTACTTC. It translates to CASRGLGGGHYEQYF.

The chain couples TRBV20-1 to TRBJ2-4; TRBD1 is a possible D gene (6 bases). This CDR3 has 11 amino acids. Germline V gene sequence: CDR1 DFQATT, CDR2 SNEGSKA (reference sequence). V lost 0 bases to trimming and J lost 16 bases, with 13 bases between them. CDR3 in amino acids: CSARDLTGLYF. The CDR3 coding sequence is TGCAGTGCTAGAGATCTTACAGGGTTATACTTC.

This clonotype has just a few counts. The gene calls are TRBV12-3 or TRBV12-4 and TRBJ2-5, with D maybe TRBD2 (5 bases). V lost 5 bases to trimming and J lost 12 bases, with 16 bases between them. The length of the CDR3 is 12 residues. The CDR3 DNA reads TGTGCCAGCAGTACACCCGAGGGCCCTGAGTACTTC. Protein sequence: CASSTPEGPEYF.

This clonotype has ten or more counts. The chain carries TRBV5-5 and TRBJ2-7; maybe TRBD2 (5 bases). The length of the CDR3 is 16 residues. CDR1 is SGHKS, CDR2 YYEKEE, per germline (reference sequence). V gave up 0 bases and J gave up 1 base, with 14 bases separating them. CDR3 sequence: CASSLGAGVRSYEQYF. In DNA form, the CDR3 reads TGTGCCAGCAGCTTGGGCGCCGGGGTCAGATCCTACGAGCAGTACTTC.

V gene TRBV4-1 combines with J gene TRBJ1-6; no reliable D call. Trimming removed 0 bases from V and 12 bases from J, with 3 bases in between. The length of the CDR3 is 11 residues. Germline lookup yields CDR1 MGHRA and CDR2 YSYEKL. CDR3 region: CASSQDGPLHF. In DNA, the CDR3 is TGCGCCAGCAGCCAAGACGGACCCCTCCACTTT.

The sample holds a few counts of this clonotype. This is likely a read error, given that the CDR3 carries no conserved phenylalanine or tryptophan at its end. The DNA is omitted, as the CDR3 cannot be located on it reliably, and the CDR3 follows TCRdb's listing. This sequence joins TRBV12-3 or TRBV12-4 and TRBJ1-6. From its first to its last residue, the CDR3 has 8 amino acids. This CDR3 reads CASRYRAS.

This CDR3 reads CASSPPIGELFF. CDR3 nucleotide sequence: TGTGCCAGCTCACCACCGATCGGGGAGCTGTTTTTT. This rearrangement joins TRBV18 to TRBJ2-2; D remains ambiguous. Germline V gene sequence: CDR1 KGHSH, CDR2 LQKENI. The CDR3 contains 12 residues. V lost 0 bases to trimming and J lost 7 bases, with 3 bases between them.

This clonotype was observed a handful of times. The gene calls are TRBV6-1 and TRBJ1-2; 7 bases line up with TRBD1. Trimming at V came to 6 bases and at J to 5 bases, leaving 12 bases not matched to a gene. The CDR3 is 15 amino acids. Germline loops: CDR1 MNHNS, CDR2 SASEGT. The CDR3 is CASRSGGPDRYGYTF. In nucleotides, the CDR3 is TGTGCCAGCAGGTCAGGGGGGCCCGATCGATATGGCTACACCTTC.

This clonotype was detected only a few times. The CDR3 nucleotides read TGTGCCAGCGGGATCTCCTACGAGCAGTACTTC. Translating gives CASGISYEQYF. The chain links TRBV2 to TRBJ2-7; D is unclear. Trimming cost V 8 bases and J 0 bases, with 5 bases left between them. CDR3 size: 11 residues. Germline CDR1 and CDR2: SNHLY and FYNNEI.

The CDR3 region is CSVERQKTRTDTQYF. CDR3 DNA: TGCAGCGTTGAACGACAGAAAACTAGGACAGATACGCAGTATTTT. The chain combines TRBV29-1 with TRBJ2-3; tentatively, D is TRBD1 or TRBD2 (5 bases each). Germline CDR1 is SQVTM and CDR2 is ANQGSEA. The V end was cut by 2 bases, the J end by 3 bases, with 15 bases between. This CDR3 contains 15 residues.

The V gene is TRBV9, the J gene TRBJ1-3; D uncertain. From germline, CDR1 is SGDLS and CDR2 YYNGEE. The CDR3 spans 14 residues. The V and J ends lost 4 bases and 4 bases respectively, with 12 bases between them. CDR3 loop: CASSLNSPGNTIYF. CDR3 sequence (DNA): TGTGCCAGCAGCCTGAATTCCCCGGGAAACACCATATATTTT.

There are a few counts of this clonotype. The chain combines TRBV12-3 or TRBV12-4 with TRBJ2-5; TRBD1 is a possible D gene (5 bases). This CDR3 spans 14 amino acids. The V end lost 0 bases, the J end lost 5 bases, and 10 bases lay between the germline ends. CDR3 sequence (DNA): TGTGCCAGCAGTTTAGCGGTCAGGGTGGAGACCCAGTACTTC. It encodes CASSLAVRVETQYF.

This clonotype was recorded once. This rearrangement joins TRBV4-3 to TRBJ1-1; D unclear. The ends were cut back, 2 bases at V and 0 bases at J, with 7 bases in the middle. Germline assignment: CDR1 LGHNA and CDR2 YSLEER. The CDR3 has 14 residues. The CDR3 coding sequence is TGCGCCAGCAGCCAAAGAGGGTTGAACACTGAAGCTTTCTTT. This sequence encodes CASSQRGLNTEAFF.

The rearrangement uses TRBV12-3 or TRBV12-4 and TRBJ1-6; 7 nucleotides line up with TRBD1. J gave up 5 bases and V 6 bases, and 4 bases lay outside the gene matches. The CDR3 extends over 14 amino acids. CDR3: CASRWTGNNSPLHF. In nucleotides, the CDR3 is TGTGCCAGCAGGTGGACAGGAAATAATTCACCCCTCCACTTT.

The sample holds a few counts of this clonotype. The chain recombines TRBV20-1 with TRBJ2-7, with D perhaps TRBD1 (5 bases). CDR1 and CDR2 (germline): DFQATT, SNEGSKA (reference sequence). Trimming removed 5 bases at V and 0 bases at J, with 14 bases between. This CDR3 has 14 residues. The CDR3 loop reads CSAGDSKHSYEQYF. CDR3 in DNA: TGCAGTGCTGGTGACAGCAAGCACTCCTACGAGCAGTACTTC.

This clonotype was observed a few times. The J gene is TRBJ2-7, the V gene TRBV20-1, with D possibly being TRBD1 (6 bases). Trimming shortened V by 0 bases and J by 0 bases, and 9 bases separated the two germline ends. The CDR3 spans 14 residues. Germline CDR1 and CDR2: DFQATT and SNEGSKA (reference sequence). The CDR3 region is CSARDQGLSYEQYF. DNA for the CDR3: TGCAGTGCTAGAGATCAGGGGCTCTCCTACGAGCAGTACTTC.